Listed here are 19 T cell receptor beta chains from one sample, sequenced in a study of cytomegalovirus exposure and HLA in healthy donors. PCR primers comprised 60 Vbeta and 13 Jbeta primers. Profiling relied on immunoSEQ multiplex PCR, and the TCRdb table lists in-frame clones only, not all of them. The table includes about 130,000 clones, 80% detected once. The sequenced sample consisted of PBMCs. These TCRs come from a young man in good health and CMV-seronegative.

The rearrangement joins TRBV28 to TRBJ2-7; TRBD2 is a possible D gene (6 bases). This CDR3 has 14 amino acids. V shed 6 bases and J shed 0 bases, with 12 bases lying between them. Germline CDR1 reads MDHEN; CDR2 reads SYDVKM. As DNA, the CDR3 is TGTGCCAGCAGGGGGGGAACAGGCTCCTACGAGCAGTACTTC. Protein: CASRGGTGSYEQYF. The full variable domain, with the rest looked up from reference TRBV28 and TRBJ2-7, is DVKVTQSSRYLVKRTGEKVFLECVQDMDHENMFWYRQDPGLGLRLIYFSYDVKMKEKGDIPEGYSVSREKKERFSLILESASTNQTSMYLCASRGGTGSYEQYFGPGTRLTVT.

The chain joins TRBV6-6 to TRBJ2-7; D remains unclear. CDR1 MNHNY and CDR2 SVGAGI come from the germline V gene (reference sequence). CDR3 length: 13 residues. Between the trimmed V and J ends, which lost 5 bases and 0 bases, there was a span of 8 bases. For the CDR3, the DNA is TGTGCCAGCAGTGACCGGAGCTCCTACGAGCAGTACTTC. Its translation: CASSDRSSYEQYF.

The chain is built from TRBV4-1 and TRBJ2-7; possible D gene TRBD1, 6 bases. CDR3 length: 15 amino acids. V lost 1 base and J 3 bases, leaving 13 bases between the germline ends. The germline gives CDR1 MGHRA, CDR2 YSYEKL. The CDR3 coding sequence is TGCGCCAGCAGCCAAGTACAGGGTAGTGGCTACGAGCAGTACTTC. Translation: CASSQVQGSGYEQYF.

This clone is a singleton in its sample. The chain is built from TRBV7-2 and TRBJ2-5; TRBD1 aligns across 7 bases. The germline V gene has CDR1 SGHTA and CDR2 FQGNSA. There are 16 residues in the CDR3. The trim removed 5 bases at V and 7 bases at J, leaving 16 bases unmatched. The CDR3: CASSPPIRQGMVTQYF. The CDR3, as DNA: TGTGCCAGCAGCCCACCCATTCGACAGGGAATGGTGACCCAGTACTTC.

The chain links TRBV11-1 to TRBJ2-1; 7 bases line up with TRBD2. CDR1 and CDR2 (germline): SGHAT, FQDESV (reference sequence). The V segment lost 5 bases and the J segment 4 bases; nucleotides outside the gene matches: 20. The CDR3 loop spans 19 amino acids. The DNA for the CDR3 is TGTGCCAGCAGCCCCCTAGCCCCCTCCCTAGCGGAGCTTTACAATGAGCAGTTCTTC. Encoded protein: CASSPLAPSLAELYNEQFF.

J is TRBJ1-1 and V is TRBV13, with D perhaps TRBD1 (6 bases). Germline V CDR1 and CDR2: PRHDT, FYEKMQ (reference sequence). V was cut by 1 base and J by 0 bases, with 15 bases left in between. The CDR3 has 17 residues. CDR3 residues: CASSLAGRRQVNTEAFF. In DNA, the CDR3 is TGTGCCAGCAGCTTAGCCGGGCGAAGACAGGTGAACACTGAAGCTTTCTTT.

The rearrangement links TRBV7-8 to TRBJ2-3; no clear D. V gave up 1 base and J gave up 0 bases, with 8 bases separating them. Per the germline V gene, CDR1 is SGHVS and CDR2 is FQNEAQ. This CDR3 region has 15 residues. CDR3 amino acids: CASSLDSASTDTQYF. The CDR3 nucleotides are TGTGCCAGCAGCTTAGACTCCGCTAGCACAGATACGCAGTATTTT. The variable domain in full, completed from reference TRBV7-8 and TRBJ2-3, reads GAGVSQSPRYKVAKRGQDVALRCDPISGHVSLFWYQQALGQGPEFLTYFQNEAQLDKSGLPSDRFFAERPEGSVSTLKIQRTQQEDSAVYLCASSLDSASTDTQYFGPGTRLTVL.

The rearrangement links TRBV4-3 to TRBJ2-1; TRBD2 matches at 11 bases. CDR1 and CDR2 from the germline V gene are LGHNA and YSLEER. This CDR3 has 16 residues. Trimming at V came to 5 bases and at J to 4 bases, leaving 7 bases not matched to a gene. This CDR3 reads CASSGLGTSGYNEQFF. The CDR3 coding sequence is TGCGCCAGCAGCGGGTTGGGGACTAGCGGATACAATGAGCAGTTCTTC.

V usage is TRBV7-6 and J usage is TRBJ2-3, with D unresolved. Trimming left V 0 bases short and J 3 bases short, with 7 bases between. This CDR3 region has 14 residues. The germline CDR1 and CDR2 sequences are SGHVS and FNYEAQ. The CDR3 loop reads CASSLALRTDTQYF. The DNA for the CDR3 is TGTGCCAGCAGCTTAGCGCTCAGAACAGATACGCAGTATTTT.

This clone was counted once. The chain has TRBV5-1 and TRBJ2-1; 7 bases match TRBD1. Unmatched junction bases numbered 6, after V lost 1 base and J lost 5 bases. Germline V CDR1 and CDR2: SGHRS, YFSETQ. There are 15 residues in the CDR3. As DNA, the CDR3 is TGCGCCAGCAGCTTGTCTAGACAGGGTAACAATGAGCAGTTCTTC. Its translation: CASSLSRQGNNEQFF.

The V gene is TRBV7-2, the J gene TRBJ1-4; D possibly corresponds to TRBD1 (5 bases). There are 17 residues in the CDR3. Germline V CDR1 and CDR2: SGHTA, FQGNSA. V lost 5 bases and J 10 bases, leaving 26 bases between the germline ends. The CDR3 nucleotides are TGTGCCAGCAGCCGTGATATCTCGGGAGGGGCCTCGGGAAAACTGTTTTTT. Its translation: CASSRDISGGASGKLFF.

This clone is a singleton in its sample. This chain's CDR3 is CASTQRLAGPYEQYF. The CDR3 bases are TGTGCCAGCACCCAAAGACTAGCGGGACCCTACGAGCAGTACTTC. This chain joins TRBV11-2 and TRBJ2-7; 11 nucleotides line up with TRBD2. Germline trimming cut 7 bases from V and 2 bases from J; bases unmatched to any gene: 7. The CDR3 runs to 15 residues. Germline V CDR1 and CDR2: SGHAT, FQNNGV.

The rearrangement links TRBV7-9 to TRBJ1-3, with 9 bases that match TRBD1. The junction had 7 bases not matched to a gene; V was cut back by 4 bases and J by 0 bases. This CDR3 region has 17 residues. Germline CDR1 and CDR2: SEHNR and FQNEAQ (reference sequence). In DNA, the CDR3 is TGTGCCAGCAGCTCCACGGGACAGGGCCTCTCTGGAAACACCATATATTTT. Protein product: CASSSTGQGLSGNTIYF.

The V and J genes are TRBV10-3 and TRBJ1-2, with 10 bases lining up with TRBD1. CDR3 length: 13 amino acids. In germline, CDR1 is ENHRY, CDR2 SYGVKD. Trimming removed 5 bases from V and 6 bases from J; junction bases left unmatched: 3. The chain's CDR3 is CAISWDRGNGYTF. The CDR3 DNA sequence: TGTGCCATCAGTTGGGACAGGGGTAATGGCTACACCTTC.

The chain employs TRBV5-1 and TRBJ1-3; weak D call: TRBD1 (5 bases). V was clipped by 7 bases and J by 1 base, with 12 bases between them. The CDR3 covers 14 residues. Germline CDR1 and CDR2: SGHRS and YFSETQ. CDR3 in DNA: TGCGCCAGCGCCCCGGGGGGATCTGGAAACACCATATATTTT. Its protein is CASAPGGSGNTIYF.

The chain has TRBV4-3 and TRBJ1-4, with 8 bases matching TRBD1. This CDR3 contains 17 residues. Germline-derived CDR1 and CDR2 are LGHNA and YSLEER. The V gene end was trimmed by 4 bases and the J gene end by 2 bases; junction bases not matched to a gene: 9. CDR3 protein: CASSRFSTGVTNEKLFF. CDR3 in DNA: TGCGCCAGCAGCCGCTTCTCGACAGGGGTTACTAATGAAAAACTGTTTTTT.

CDR3 in amino acids: CSVQKNTEAFF. The CDR3 region has the DNA TGCAGTGTGCAGAAGAACACTGAAGCTTTCTTT. The V and J genes are TRBV20-1 and TRBJ1-1; D not resolved. The CDR3 consists of 11 residues. Germline assignment: CDR1 DFQATT and CDR2 SNEGSKA (reference sequence). The V gene lost 7 bases and the J gene lost 1 base, with 7 bases spanning the gap.

This clone was recorded only once. V and J are TRBV19 and TRBJ2-3, with 7 bases aligning to TRBD1. The CDR3 loop spans 14 amino acids. After removal of 6 bases from V and 0 bases from J, the junction contained 3 bases not matched to a gene. Germline V gene lookup returns CDR1 LNHDA and CDR2 SQIVND (reference sequence). The CDR3 bases are TGTGCCAGTAGCCCGGGACAGAGCACAGATACGCAGTATTTT. This encodes CASSPGQSTDTQYF.

The chain couples TRBV30 to TRBJ1-2, with TRBD1 identical over 7 bases. The CDR3 loop spans 14 amino acids. Germline values: CDR1 GTSNPN, CDR2 SVGIG (reference sequence). The V and J ends lost 4 bases and 4 bases, in that order; junction bases with no gene match: 9. The CDR3: CAWKRPGTVYGYTF. The DNA for the CDR3 is TGTGCCTGGAAAAGACCCGGGACAGTCTATGGCTACACCTTC. The variable domain in full, with the rest retrieved from reference TRBV30 and TRBJ1-2, is SQTIHQWPATLVQPVGSPLSLECTVEGTSNPNLYWYRQAAGRGLQLLFYSVGIGQISSEVPQNLSASRPQDRQFILSSKKLLLSDSGFYLCAWKRPGTVYGYTFGSGTRLTVV.